This T cell receptor beta chain was sequenced in a study of blood T cell repertoires in COVID-19. Study-wide background: Donors in the United States, Italy and Spain gave samples during acute or convalescent COVID-19.

Germline V gene sequence: CDR1 GTSNPN, CDR2 SVGIG (reference sequence). This CDR3 region has 13 residues. The V and J ends lost 3 bases and 5 bases, in that order; junction bases with no gene match: 5. Original handling: From reference gene primer amplification, estimates of nucleated cell counts were derived. Clones were read by immunoSEQ multiplex PCR, and TCRdb kept only the in-frame ones, dropping some. The DNA gave D and trimming, while V, J and clone size come from that table. The sample contains roughly 150,000 clones, roughly 84% of which appear only once. All enrollees were about 18 to 89 years old and from under 25 US areas. Participants reported their clinical history, and cohort assignment relied on those reports.

The genes are TRBV30 and TRBJ1-2, with 8 nucleotides matching TRBD1. Sequenced material: PBMCs or T cells enriched from blood (not recorded which). The source is a man aged 65 to 79 who had been exposed to COVID-19. The chain's CDR3 is CAWRAGTGYGYTF. CDR3 DNA: TGTGCCTGGAGGGCCGGGACAGGTTATGGCTACACCTTC.